A selection of T cell receptor beta chains follows, all from one sample in a study of early T cells in non-severe SARS-CoV-2 infection. One entry per CDR3 protein results from TCRdb running MiXCR on the 5' RACE reads. The sample lists around 30,000 distinct CDR3 sequences, under 6% occurring once. The specimen was whole blood. These receptors were obtained from an adult who was a healthcare worker with PCR-confirmed SARS-CoV-2 infection or an uninfected control (not recorded which). CDR3s include the opening cysteine and the closing phenylalanine or tryptophan. D genes are given only for firm matches. Size is stated for part of the rows, as once, few or many counts, or as a class when the clone is expanded.

V gene,clone size,J gene,D gene,CDR3 protein,CDR3 DNA
TRBV7-6,many,TRBJ2-5,.,CASSPQETQYF,TGTGCCAGCAGCCCACAAGAGACCCAGTACTTC
TRBV7-6,many,TRBJ2-2,TRBD2,CASSEMSGGTGELFF,TGTGCCAGCAGCGAGATGAGCGGGGGGACCGGGGAGCTGTTTTTT
TRBV28,many,TRBJ2-5,TRBD1,CASSSGQGPPEETQYF,TGTGCCAGCAGTTCGGGACAGGGACCCCCAGAAGAGACCCAGTACTTC
TRBV15,.,TRBJ2-5,.,CATSRDQTRLQETQYF,TGTGCCACCAGCAGAGATCAGACCCGACTACAAGAGACCCAGTACTTC
TRBV11-2,many,TRBJ2-5,.,CASSLGGGETQYF,TGTGCCAGCAGCTTAGGGGGAGGCGAGACCCAGTACTTC
TRBV15,medium-sized,TRBJ2-5,TRBD2,CATSSLSGASQETQYF,TGTGCCACCAGCAGTCTCAGCGGGGCGTCTCAAGAGACCCAGTACTTC
TRBV18,many,TRBJ1-5,.,CASSGTYDSNQPQHF,TGTGCCAGCTCCGGGACGTATGATAGCAATCAGCCCCAGCATTTT
TRBV12-3/TRBV12-4,many,TRBJ2-7,TRBD2,CASGRVRSYEQYF,TGTGCCAGTGGGAGGGTGAGGTCCTACGAGCAGTACTTC
TRBV7-2,many,TRBJ1-2,.,CASSLDRSYGYTF,TGTGCCAGCAGCTTAGACCGAAGTTATGGCTACACCTTC
TRBV5-1,many,TRBJ2-3,.,CASSAPSVGTDTQYF,TGCGCCAGCAGCGCCCCTAGCGTAGGCACAGATACGCAGTATTTT
TRBV20-1,many,TRBJ1-5,.,CSAGERNQPQHF,TGCAGTGCTGGGGAACGCAATCAGCCCCAGCATTTT
TRBV20-1,many,TRBJ2-1,TRBD2,CSARESSGGENEQFF,TGCAGTGCTAGAGAATCTAGCGGGGGTGAAAATGAGCAGTTCTTC
TRBV5-1,many,TRBJ1-6,.,CASSPEVGGKISPLHF,TGCGCCAGCAGCCCCGAGGTAGGAGGAAAGATTTCACCCCTCCACTTT
TRBV20-1,many,TRBJ2-3,.,CSARDSRGAFTDTQYF,TGCAGTGCTAGAGATAGTCGGGGGGCGTTCACAGATACGCAGTATTTT
TRBV3-1,many,TRBJ1-6,TRBD1,CASSYRDSNSPLHF,TGTGCCAGCAGCTACCGGGACAGTAATTCACCCCTCCACTTT
TRBV4-1,few,TRBJ2-1,.,CASSQVARGDNEQFF,TGCGCCAGCAGCCAAGTTGCCAGAGGGGACAATGAGCAGTTCTTC
TRBV20-1,many,TRBJ1-2,.,CSARTYSGYGYTF,TGCAGTGCCCGGACCTATTCAGGCTATGGCTACACCTTC
TRBV2,many,TRBJ1-5,.,CASSERRGGGNQPQHF,TGTGCCAGCAGTGAAAGAAGGGGAGGCGGCAATCAGCCCCAGCATTTT
TRBV4-3,.,TRBJ2-2,TRBD1,CTSSPTGAEPGELFF,TGCACCAGCAGCCCGACAGGGGCTGAACCCGGGGAGCTGTTTTTT
TRBV7-9,many,TRBJ1-5,.,CASSLMEGQPQHF,TGTGCCAGCAGCTTAATGGAGGGCCAGCCCCAGCATTTT
TRBV5-1,.,TRBJ2-5,.,CASSLGPTGPREETQYF,TGCGCCAGCAGCTTGGGCCCGACAGGACCCCGGGAAGAGACCCAGTACTTC
TRBV11-2,many,TRBJ2-7,.,CASISPGLAPYEQYF,TGTGCCAGCATCTCACCGGGACTCGCCCCTTACGAGCAGTACTTC
TRBV19,few,TRBJ1-2,TRBD1,CATSLRTGSQVLTF,TGTGCTACTAGCCTCAGGACAGGAAGCCAAGTTCTCACCTTC
TRBV4-3,many,TRBJ2-1,TRBD2,CASSPGTSGVDEQFF,TGCGCCAGCAGCCCGGGGACTAGCGGGGTCGATGAGCAGTTCTTC
TRBV20-1,many,TRBJ2-3,TRBD2,CSARAASGGTDTQYF,TGCAGTGCTAGAGCTGCTAGCGGGGGCACAGATACGCAGTATTTT
TRBV9,many,TRBJ1-2,.,CASSSSPYEAGTF,TGTGCCAGCAGCTCCTCCCCCTACGAAGCCGGGACCTTC